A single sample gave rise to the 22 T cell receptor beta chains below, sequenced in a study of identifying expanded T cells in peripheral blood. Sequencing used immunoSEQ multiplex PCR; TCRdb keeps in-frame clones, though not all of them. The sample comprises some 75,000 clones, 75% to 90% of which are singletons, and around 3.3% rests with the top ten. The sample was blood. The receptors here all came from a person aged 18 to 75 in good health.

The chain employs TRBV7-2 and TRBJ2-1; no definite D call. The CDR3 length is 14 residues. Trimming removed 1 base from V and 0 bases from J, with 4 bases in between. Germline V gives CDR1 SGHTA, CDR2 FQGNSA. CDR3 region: CASSLDRSYNEQFF. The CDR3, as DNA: TGTGCCAGCAGCTTAGATCGCTCCTACAATGAGCAGTTCTTC. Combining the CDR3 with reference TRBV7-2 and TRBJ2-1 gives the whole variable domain GAGVSQSPSNKVTEKGKDVELRCDPISGHTALYWYRQSLGQGLEFLIYFQGNSAPDKSGLPSDRFSAERTGGSVSTLTIQRTQQEDSAVYLCASSLDRSYNEQFFGPGTRLTVL.

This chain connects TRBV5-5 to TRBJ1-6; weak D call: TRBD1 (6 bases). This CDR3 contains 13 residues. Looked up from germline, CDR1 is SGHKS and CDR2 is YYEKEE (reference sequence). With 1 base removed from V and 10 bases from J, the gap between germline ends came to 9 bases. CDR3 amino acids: CASSLHRESPLHF. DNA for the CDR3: TGTGCCAGCAGCTTGCACAGGGAGTCACCCCTCCACTTT.

CDR3 in amino acids: CASSSLGADANYGYTF. The CDR3 nucleotides are TGTGCCAGCAGCTCGTTGGGGGCGGATGCTAACTATGGCTACACCTTC. The chain combines TRBV5-8 with TRBJ1-2; D possibly corresponds to TRBD1 (6 bases). V lost 3 bases, J lost 0 bases, and 15 bases lay in between. The CDR3 runs 16 residues. Germline values: CDR1 SGHTS, CDR2 YDEGEE.

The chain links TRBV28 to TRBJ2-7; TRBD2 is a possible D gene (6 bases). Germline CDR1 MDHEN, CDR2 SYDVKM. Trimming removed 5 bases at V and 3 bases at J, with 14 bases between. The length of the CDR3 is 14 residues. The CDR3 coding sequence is TGTGCCAGCAGTCCGTCAGCGGGCGTCTACGAGCAGTACTTC. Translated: CASSPSAGVYEQYF.

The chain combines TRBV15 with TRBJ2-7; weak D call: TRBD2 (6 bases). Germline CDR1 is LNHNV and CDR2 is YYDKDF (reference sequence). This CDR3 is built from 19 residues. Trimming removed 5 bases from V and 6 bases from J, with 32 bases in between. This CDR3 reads CATSSRRLELGGGFGEQYF. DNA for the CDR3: TGTGCCACCAGCTCGAGAAGATTAGAGTTGGGGGGTGGGTTTGGCGAGCAGTACTTC. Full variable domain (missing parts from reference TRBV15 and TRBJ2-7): DAMVIQNPRYQVTQFGKPVTLSCSQTLNHNVMYWYQQKSSQAPKLLFHYYDKDFNNEADTPDNFQSRRPNTSFCFLDIRSPGLGDTAMYLCATSSRRLELGGGFGEQYFGPGTRLTVT.

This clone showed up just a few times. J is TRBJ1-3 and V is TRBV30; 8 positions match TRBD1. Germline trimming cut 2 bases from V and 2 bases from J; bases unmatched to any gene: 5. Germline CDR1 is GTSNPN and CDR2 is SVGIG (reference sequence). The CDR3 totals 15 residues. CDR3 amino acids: CAWSSRGRAGNTIYF. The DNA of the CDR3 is TGTGCCTGGAGTTCCAGGGGGCGTGCTGGAAACACCATATATTTT. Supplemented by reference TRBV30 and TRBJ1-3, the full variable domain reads SQTIHQWPATLVQPVGSPLSLECTVEGTSNPNLYWYRQAAGRGLQLLFYSVGIGQISSEVPQNLSASRPQDRQFILSSKKLLLSDSGFYLCAWSSRGRAGNTIYFGEGSWLTVV.

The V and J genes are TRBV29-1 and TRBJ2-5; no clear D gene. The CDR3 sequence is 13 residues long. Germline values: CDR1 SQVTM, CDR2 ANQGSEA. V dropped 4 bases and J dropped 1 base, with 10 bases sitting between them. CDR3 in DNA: TGCAGCGTTGTAAAGGCTAGCCAAGAGACCCAGTACTTC. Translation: CSVVKASQETQYF.

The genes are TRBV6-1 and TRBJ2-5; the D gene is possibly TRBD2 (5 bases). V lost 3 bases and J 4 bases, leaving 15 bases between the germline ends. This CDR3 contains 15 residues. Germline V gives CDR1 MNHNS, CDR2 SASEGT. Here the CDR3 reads CASSELLGVAETQYF. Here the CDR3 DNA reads TGTGCCAGCAGTGAGTTGCTGGGAGTGGCAGAGACCCAGTACTTC.

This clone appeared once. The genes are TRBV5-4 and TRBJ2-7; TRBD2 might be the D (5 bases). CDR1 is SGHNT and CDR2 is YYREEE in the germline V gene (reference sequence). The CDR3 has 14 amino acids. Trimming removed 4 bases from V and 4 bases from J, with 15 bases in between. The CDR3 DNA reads TGTGCCAGCAGCCCAACGGCCCGGGGATACGAGCAGTACTTC. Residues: CASSPTARGYEQYF.

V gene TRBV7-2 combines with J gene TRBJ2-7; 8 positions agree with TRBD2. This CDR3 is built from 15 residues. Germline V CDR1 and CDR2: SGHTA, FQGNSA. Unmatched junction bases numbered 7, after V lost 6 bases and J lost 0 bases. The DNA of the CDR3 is TGTGCCAGCAGGACGACTAGCGTGTCCTCCTACGAGCAGTACTTC. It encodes CASRTTSVSSYEQYF.

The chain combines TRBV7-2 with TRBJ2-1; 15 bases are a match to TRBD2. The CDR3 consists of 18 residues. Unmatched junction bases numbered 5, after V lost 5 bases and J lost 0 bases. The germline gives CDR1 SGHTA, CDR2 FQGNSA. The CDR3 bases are TGTGCCAGCAGCCCTGGACTAGCGGGGGGGAGCTCCTACAATGAGCAGTTCTTC. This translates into CASSPGLAGGSSYNEQFF.

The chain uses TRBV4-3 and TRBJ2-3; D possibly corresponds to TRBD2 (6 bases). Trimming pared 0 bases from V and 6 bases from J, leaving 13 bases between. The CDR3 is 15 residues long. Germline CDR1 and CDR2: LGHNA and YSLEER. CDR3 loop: CASSQDGGRTDTQYF. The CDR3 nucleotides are TGCGCCAGCAGCCAAGATGGGGGGAGGACGGATACGCAGTATTTT.

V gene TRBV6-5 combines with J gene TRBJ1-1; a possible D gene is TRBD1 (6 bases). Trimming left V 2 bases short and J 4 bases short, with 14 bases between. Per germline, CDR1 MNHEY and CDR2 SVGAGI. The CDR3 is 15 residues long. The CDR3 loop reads CASSYLQGKGTEAFF. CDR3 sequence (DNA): TGTGCCAGCAGTTACCTCCAGGGGAAGGGCACTGAAGCTTTCTTT.

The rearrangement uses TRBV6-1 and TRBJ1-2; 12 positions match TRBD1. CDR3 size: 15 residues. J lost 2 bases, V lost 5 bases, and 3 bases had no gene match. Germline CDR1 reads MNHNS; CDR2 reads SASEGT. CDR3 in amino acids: CASSMGQGANYGYTF. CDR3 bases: TGTGCCAGCAGTATGGGACAGGGGGCCAACTATGGCTACACCTTC.

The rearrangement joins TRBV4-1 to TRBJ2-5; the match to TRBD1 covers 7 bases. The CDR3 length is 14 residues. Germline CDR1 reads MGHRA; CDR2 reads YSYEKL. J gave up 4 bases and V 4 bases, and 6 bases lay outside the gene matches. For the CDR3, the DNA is TGCGCCAGCAGCCTTGGTCCAGGGGGAGAGACCCAGTACTTC. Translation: CASSLGPGGETQYF.

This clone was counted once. This CDR3 is CASSTPAGGAYEQYF. CDR3 DNA: TGTGCCAGCAGTACTCCAGCGGGAGGGGCCTACGAGCAGTACTTC. The chain employs TRBV6-5 and TRBJ2-7, with 10 bases that match TRBD2. Germline CDR1 is MNHEY and CDR2 is SVGAGI. The CDR3 is 15 residues long. The junction had 6 bases not matched to a gene; V was cut back by 5 bases and J by 2 bases.

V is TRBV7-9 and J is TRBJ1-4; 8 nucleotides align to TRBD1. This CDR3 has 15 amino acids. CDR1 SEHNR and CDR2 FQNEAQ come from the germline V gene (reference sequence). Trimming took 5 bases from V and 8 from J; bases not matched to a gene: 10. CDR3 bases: TGTGCCAGCAGCCTCGCCGGGACAGGCTCCGAAAAACTGTTTTTT. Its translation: CASSLAGTGSEKLFF.

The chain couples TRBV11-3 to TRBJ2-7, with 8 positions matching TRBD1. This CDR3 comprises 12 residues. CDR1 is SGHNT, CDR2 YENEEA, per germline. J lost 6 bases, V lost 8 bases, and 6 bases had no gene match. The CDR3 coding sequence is TGTGCCAGCGGACTAACAGGGGGCGAGCAGTACTTC. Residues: CASGLTGGEQYF.

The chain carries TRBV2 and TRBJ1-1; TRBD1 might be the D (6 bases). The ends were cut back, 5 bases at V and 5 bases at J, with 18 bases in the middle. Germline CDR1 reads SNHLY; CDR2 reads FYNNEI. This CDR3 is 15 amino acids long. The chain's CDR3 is CASSLHTGSGTEAFF. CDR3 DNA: TGTGCCAGCAGTCTACATACAGGGAGCGGAACTGAAGCTTTCTTT.

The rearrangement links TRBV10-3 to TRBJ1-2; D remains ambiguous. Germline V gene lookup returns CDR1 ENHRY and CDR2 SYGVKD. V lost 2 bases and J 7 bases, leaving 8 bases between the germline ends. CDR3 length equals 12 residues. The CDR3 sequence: CAISESEGGYTF. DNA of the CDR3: TGTGCCATCAGTGAGAGCGAGGGTGGCTACACCTTC.

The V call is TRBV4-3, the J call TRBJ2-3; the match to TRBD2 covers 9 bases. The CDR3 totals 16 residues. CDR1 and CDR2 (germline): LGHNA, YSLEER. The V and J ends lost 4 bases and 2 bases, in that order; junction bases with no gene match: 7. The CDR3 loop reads CASSRNSGGITDTQYF. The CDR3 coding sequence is TGCGCCAGCAGCCGCAATAGCGGGGGAATCACAGATACGCAGTATTTT.

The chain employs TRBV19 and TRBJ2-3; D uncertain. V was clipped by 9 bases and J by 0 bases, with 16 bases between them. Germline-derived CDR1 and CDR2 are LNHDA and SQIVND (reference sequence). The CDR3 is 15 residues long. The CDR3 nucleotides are TGTGCCAGCCTAGAGGATCGTTCTAGCACAGATACGCAGTATTTT. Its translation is CASLEDRSSTDTQYF.